This TCR beta chain was retrieved from a study of T cells after yellow fever vaccination. This clonotype was recorded at least ten times. The antigen is not known. CDR1 and CDR2 (germline): MNHEY, SVGEGT. This CDR3 contains 14 residues. V was pared by 5 bases and J by 0 bases, with 8 bases between. Study-wide findings and caveats: In post-booster samples, most primary-vaccination clones reappeared (roughly 96% CD4, 70% to 90% CD8).

Via MiXCR, TCRdb re-called the 5' RACE reads, giving one row per CDR3 protein. The top ten hold more than 20% of the sample, which has a few hundred thousand distinct CDR3 sequences, around 3.9% seen once. The sequence derives from a man aged 18 to 35 who received the YFV17D yellow fever vaccine. The gene calls are TRBV6-2 or TRBV6-3 and TRBJ2-1; D gene ambiguous. The source material was PBMCs, sampled 5 days after the yellow fever booster vaccination. This chain's CDR3 is CASSVTGSYNEQFF. In DNA form, the CDR3 reads TGTGCCAGCAGTGTAACTGGCTCCTACAATGAGCAGTTCTTC.